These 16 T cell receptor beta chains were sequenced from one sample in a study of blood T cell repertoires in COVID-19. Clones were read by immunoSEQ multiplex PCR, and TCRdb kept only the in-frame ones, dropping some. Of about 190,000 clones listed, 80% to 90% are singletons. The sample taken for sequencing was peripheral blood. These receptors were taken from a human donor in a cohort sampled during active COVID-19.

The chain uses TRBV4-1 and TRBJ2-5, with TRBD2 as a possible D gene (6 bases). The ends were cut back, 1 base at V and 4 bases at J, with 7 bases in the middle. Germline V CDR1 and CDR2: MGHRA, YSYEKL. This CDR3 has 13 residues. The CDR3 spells CASSQGGAETQYF. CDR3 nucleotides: TGCGCCAGCAGCCAAGGCGGGGCAGAGACCCAGTACTTC.

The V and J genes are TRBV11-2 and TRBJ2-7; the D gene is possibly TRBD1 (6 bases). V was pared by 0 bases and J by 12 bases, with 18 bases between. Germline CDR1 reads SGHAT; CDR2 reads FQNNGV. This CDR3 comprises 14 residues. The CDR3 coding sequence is TGTGCCAGCAGCTTAGAACGACAGGCCCCGAGCAGGTACTTC. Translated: CASSLERQAPSRYF.

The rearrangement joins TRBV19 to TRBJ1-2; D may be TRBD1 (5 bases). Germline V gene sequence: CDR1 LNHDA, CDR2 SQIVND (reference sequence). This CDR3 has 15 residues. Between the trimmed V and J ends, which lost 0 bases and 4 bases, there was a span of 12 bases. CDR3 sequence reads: CASSIDGRAAYGYTF. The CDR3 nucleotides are TGTGCCAGTAGTATAGATGGCAGGGCGGCCTATGGCTACACCTTC.

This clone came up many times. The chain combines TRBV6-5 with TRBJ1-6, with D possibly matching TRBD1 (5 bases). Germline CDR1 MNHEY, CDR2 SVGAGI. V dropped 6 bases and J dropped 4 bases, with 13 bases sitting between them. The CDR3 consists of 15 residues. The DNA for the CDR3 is TGTGCCAGCAGCAAGGGGACTGCTTATAATTCACCCCTCCACTTT. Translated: CASSKGTAYNSPLHF.

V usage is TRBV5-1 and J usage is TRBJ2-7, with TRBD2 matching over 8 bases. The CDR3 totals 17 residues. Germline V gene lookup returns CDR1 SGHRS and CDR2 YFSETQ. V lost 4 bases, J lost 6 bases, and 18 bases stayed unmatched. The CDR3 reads CASSREGPAAGEREQYF. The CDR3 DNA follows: TGCGCCAGCAGCCGGGAGGGTCCCGCAGCCGGTGAGCGCGAGCAGTACTTC.

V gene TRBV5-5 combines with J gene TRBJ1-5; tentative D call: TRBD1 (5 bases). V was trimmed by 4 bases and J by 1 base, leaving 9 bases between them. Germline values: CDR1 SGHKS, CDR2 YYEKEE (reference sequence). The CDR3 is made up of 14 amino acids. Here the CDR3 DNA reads TGTGCCAGCAGCGTGGGACTGAGCAATCAGCCCCAGCATTTT. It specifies CASSVGLSNQPQHF.

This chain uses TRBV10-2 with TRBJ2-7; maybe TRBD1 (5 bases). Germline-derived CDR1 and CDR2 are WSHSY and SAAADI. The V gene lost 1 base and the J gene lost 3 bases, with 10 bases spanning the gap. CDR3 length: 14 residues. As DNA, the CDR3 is TGCGCCAGCAGTGAGTTGGGGCCTATCTACGAGCAGTACGTC. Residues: CASSELGPIYEQYV.

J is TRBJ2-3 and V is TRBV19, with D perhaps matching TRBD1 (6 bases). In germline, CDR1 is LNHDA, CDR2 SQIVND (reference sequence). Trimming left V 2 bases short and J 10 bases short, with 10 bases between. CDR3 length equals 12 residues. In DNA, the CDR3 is TGTGCCAGTAGTATAAATCAGGGGTCGCAGTATTTT. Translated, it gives CASSINQGSQYF. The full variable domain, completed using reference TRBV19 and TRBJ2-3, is DGGITQSPKYLFRKEGQNVTLSCEQNLNHDAMYWYRQDPGQGLRLIYYSQIVNDFQKGDIAEGYSVSREKKESFPLTVTSAQKNPTAFYLCASSINQGSQYFGPGTRLTVL.

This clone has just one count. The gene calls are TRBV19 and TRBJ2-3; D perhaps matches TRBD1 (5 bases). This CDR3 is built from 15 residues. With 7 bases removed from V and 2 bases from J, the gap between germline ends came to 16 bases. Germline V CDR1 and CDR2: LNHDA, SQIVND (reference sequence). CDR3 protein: CASNHDRSLTDTQYF. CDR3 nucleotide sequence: TGTGCCAGTAACCACGACAGATCTCTCACAGATACGCAGTATTTT.

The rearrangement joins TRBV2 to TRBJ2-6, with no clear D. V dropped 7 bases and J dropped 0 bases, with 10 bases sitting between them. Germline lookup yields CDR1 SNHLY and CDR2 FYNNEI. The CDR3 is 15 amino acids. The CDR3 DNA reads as TGTGCCAGCAACACAGACAACTCTGGGGCCAACGTCCTGACTTTC. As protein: CASNTDNSGANVLTF.

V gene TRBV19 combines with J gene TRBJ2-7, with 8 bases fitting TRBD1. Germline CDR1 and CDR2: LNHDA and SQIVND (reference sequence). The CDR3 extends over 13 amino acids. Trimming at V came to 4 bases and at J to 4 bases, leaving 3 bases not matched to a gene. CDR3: CASSRDRKYEQYF. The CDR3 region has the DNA TGTGCCAGTAGTAGGGACAGGAAATACGAGCAGTACTTC.

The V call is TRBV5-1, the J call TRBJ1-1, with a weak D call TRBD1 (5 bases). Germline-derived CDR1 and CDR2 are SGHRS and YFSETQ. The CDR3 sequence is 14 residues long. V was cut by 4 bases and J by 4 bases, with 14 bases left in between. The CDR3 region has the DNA TGCGCCAGCAGCCAACGGGCGGGGGGCACTGAAGCTTTCTTT. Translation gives CASSQRAGGTEAFF.

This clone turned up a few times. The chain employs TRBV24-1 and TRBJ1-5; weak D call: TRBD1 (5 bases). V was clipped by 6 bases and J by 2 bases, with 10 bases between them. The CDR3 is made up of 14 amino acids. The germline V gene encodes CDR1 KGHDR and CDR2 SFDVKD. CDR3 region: CATSSREGNQPQHF. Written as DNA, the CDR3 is TGTGCCACCAGTAGCAGGGAGGGCAATCAGCCCCAGCATTTT.

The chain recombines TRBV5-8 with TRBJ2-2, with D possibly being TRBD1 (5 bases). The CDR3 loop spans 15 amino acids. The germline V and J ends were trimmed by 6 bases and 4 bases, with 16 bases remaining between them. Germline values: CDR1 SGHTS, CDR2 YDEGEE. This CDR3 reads CASTSGIPVTGELFF. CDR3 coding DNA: TGTGCCAGCACCTCAGGGATACCGGTCACCGGGGAGCTGTTTTTT.

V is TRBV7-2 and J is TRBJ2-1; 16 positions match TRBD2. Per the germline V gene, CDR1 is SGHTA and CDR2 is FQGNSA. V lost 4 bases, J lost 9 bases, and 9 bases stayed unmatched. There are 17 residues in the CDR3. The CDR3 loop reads CASSSQGLAGGHGEQFF. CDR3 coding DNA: TGTGCCAGCAGCTCCCAGGGACTAGCGGGGGGGCATGGTGAGCAGTTCTTC.

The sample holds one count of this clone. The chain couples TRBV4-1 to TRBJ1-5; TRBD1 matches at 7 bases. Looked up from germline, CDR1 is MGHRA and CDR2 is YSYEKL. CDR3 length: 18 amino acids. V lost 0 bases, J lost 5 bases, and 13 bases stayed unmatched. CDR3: CASSQDPETGFPDQPQHF. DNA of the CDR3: TGCGCCAGCAGCCAAGATCCCGAGACAGGGTTTCCCGATCAGCCCCAGCATTTT.